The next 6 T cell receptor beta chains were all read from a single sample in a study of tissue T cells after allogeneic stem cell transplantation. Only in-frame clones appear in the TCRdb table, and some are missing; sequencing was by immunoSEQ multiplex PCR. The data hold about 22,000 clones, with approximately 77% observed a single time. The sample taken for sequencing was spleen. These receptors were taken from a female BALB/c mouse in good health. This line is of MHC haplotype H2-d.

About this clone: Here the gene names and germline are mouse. Incomplete CDR3 DNA: TGTGGTGCTAGGGCCAGTCAAAACACCTTGTAC. This translates into CGARASQNTLY. In full, the CDR3 is CGARASQNTLYF. V usage is TRBV20 and J usage is TRBJ2-4; D remains unclear. Read coverage stops 1 residue before the CDR3 terminus; the germline J gene supplies the remainder. CDR1 is GFQATS and CDR2 is STVNSAI in the germline V gene. CDR3 size: 12 residues. V shed 1 base and J shed 0 bases, with 2 bases lying between them. The full variable domain, completed using reference TRBV20 and TRBJ2-4, is GALVYQYPRRTICKSGTSMRMECQAVGFQATSVAWYRQSPQKTFELIALSTVNSAIKYEQNFTQEKFPISHPNLSFSSMTVLNAYLEDRGLYLCGARASQNTLYFGAGTRLSVL.

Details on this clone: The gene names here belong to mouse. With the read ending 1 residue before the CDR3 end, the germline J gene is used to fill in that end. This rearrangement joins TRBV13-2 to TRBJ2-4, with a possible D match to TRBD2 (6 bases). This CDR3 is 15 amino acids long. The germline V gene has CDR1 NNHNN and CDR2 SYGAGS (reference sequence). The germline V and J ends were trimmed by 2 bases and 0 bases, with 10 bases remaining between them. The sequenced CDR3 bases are TGTGCCAGCGGTGACCGCTGGGGTAGTCAAAACACCTTGTAC. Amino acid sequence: CASGDRWGSQNTLY. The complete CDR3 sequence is CASGDRWGSQNTLYF.

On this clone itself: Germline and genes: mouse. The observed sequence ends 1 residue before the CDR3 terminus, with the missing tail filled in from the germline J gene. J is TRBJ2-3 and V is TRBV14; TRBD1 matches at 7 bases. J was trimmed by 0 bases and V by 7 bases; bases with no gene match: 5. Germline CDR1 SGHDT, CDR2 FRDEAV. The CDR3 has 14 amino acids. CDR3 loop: CASERQGSAETLYF. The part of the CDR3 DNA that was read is TGTGCCAGCGAACGACAGGGTAGTGCAGAAACGCTGTAT.

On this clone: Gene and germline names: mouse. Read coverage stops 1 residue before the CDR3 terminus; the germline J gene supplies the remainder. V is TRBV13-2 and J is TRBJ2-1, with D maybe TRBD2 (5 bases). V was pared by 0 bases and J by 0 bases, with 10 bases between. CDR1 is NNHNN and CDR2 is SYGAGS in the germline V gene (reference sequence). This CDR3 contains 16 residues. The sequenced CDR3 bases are TGTGCCAGCGGTGATGCACCTGGGAGTAACTATGCTGAGCAGTTC. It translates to CASGDAPGSNYAEQF. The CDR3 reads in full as CASGDAPGSNYAEQFF.

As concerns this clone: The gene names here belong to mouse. CDR3 region: CASSDHGANNQAPLF. The CDR3 bases that were read are TGTGCCAGCAGTGACCACGGAGCTAACAACCAGGCTCCGCTT. The rearrangement uses TRBV13-3 and TRBJ1-5; no reliable D call. The read terminates 1 residue ahead of where the CDR3 ends, so the germline J gene completes it. The CDR3 has 15 residues. Germline CDR1 and CDR2: NNHDY and SYVADS. The V and J ends lost 2 bases and 0 bases respectively, with 9 bases between them.

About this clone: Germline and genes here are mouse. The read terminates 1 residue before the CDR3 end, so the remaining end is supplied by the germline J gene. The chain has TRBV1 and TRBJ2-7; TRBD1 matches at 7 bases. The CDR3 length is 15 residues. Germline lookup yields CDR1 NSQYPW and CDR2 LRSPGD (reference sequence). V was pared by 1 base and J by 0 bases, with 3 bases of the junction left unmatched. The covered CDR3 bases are TGCACCTGCAGTGCAGCCGGGACAGTCTCCTATGAACAGTAC. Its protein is CTCSAAGTVSYEQY. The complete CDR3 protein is CTCSAAGTVSYEQYF.